The rows below give T cell receptor beta chains drawn from one sample of a study of blood T cell repertoires in COVID-19. The repertoire was sequenced with immunoSEQ multiplex PCR; TCRdb's copy has only in-frame clones and lacks some. The repertoire holds roughly 250,000 clones, with over 75% as singletons. Sequenced: peripheral blood. These TCRs come from a human donor in a cohort sampled during active COVID-19. Each CDR3 is given with its conserved first and last residue. A D gene is named only where the DNA matches it firmly. Clone sizes are given selectively: once, few, many, or a class where the clone is expanded.

J: TRBJ1-5; D: -; size: -; V: TRBV28; CDR3: CASRFRPRNQPQHF; DNA: TGTGCCAGCAGATTCAGGCCTCGCAATCAGCCCCAGCATTTT
J: TRBJ2-1; D: -; size: few; V: TRBV5-1; CDR3: CASSIGGEREQFF; DNA: TGCGCCAGCAGTATCGGAGGGGAGAGGGAGCAGTTCTTC
J: TRBJ2-1; D: -; size: -; V: TRBV5-1; CDR3: CASSSGAEQFF; DNA: TGCGCCAGCAGCTCGGGTGCGGAGCAGTTCTTC
J: TRBJ2-7; D: TRBD1; size: -; V: TRBV2; CDR3: CASRYGQGADEQYF; DNA: TGTGCCAGCAGGTACGGACAGGGGGCGGACGAGCAGTACTTC
J: TRBJ2-3; D: -; size: -; V: TRBV25-1; CDR3: CASSEYRVTDTQYF; DNA: TGTGCCAGCAGTGAATACAGGGTCACAGATACGCAGTATTTT
J: TRBJ1-6; D: TRBD1; size: -; V: TRBV3-1/TRBV3-2; CDR3: CASSQIGQGASPLHF; DNA: TGTGCCAGCAGCCAGATTGGACAGGGGGCATCACCCCTCCACTTT
J: TRBJ2-6; D: -; size: -; V: TRBV18; CDR3: CASSFGKSGANVLTF; DNA: TGTGCCAGCTCGTTCGGGAAGTCTGGGGCCAACGTCCTGACTTTC
J: TRBJ2-5; D: -; size: -; V: TRBV5-4; CDR3: CASSLGQIETQYF; DNA: TGTGCCAGCAGCTTGGGACAGATAGAGACCCAGTACTTC
J: TRBJ2-5; D: -; size: few; V: TRBV9; CDR3: CASSVPPEETQYF; DNA: TGTGCCAGCAGCGTACCTCCTGAGGAGACCCAGTACTTC
J: TRBJ2-1; D: -; size: -; V: TRBV2; CDR3: CASSQTLGLEQFF; DNA: TGTGCCAGCAGCCAAACACTAGGACTTGAGCAGTTCTTC
J: TRBJ1-2; D: -; size: -; V: TRBV7-2; CDR3: CASSLARVGDGYTF; DNA: TGTGCCAGCAGCTTAGCCAGGGTTGGGGATGGCTACACCTTC
J: TRBJ1-1; D: -; size: few; V: TRBV2; CDR3: CASRQTREAFF; DNA: TGTGCCAGCAGACAAACGCGGGAAGCTTTCTTT
J: TRBJ2-1; D: -; size: -; V: TRBV27; CDR3: CASSLPSVYNEQFF; DNA: TGTGCCAGCAGTTTGCCTAGCGTATACAATGAGCAGTTCTTC
J: TRBJ1-1; D: TRBD1; size: -; V: TRBV27; CDR3: CASSSPRQGDTEAFF; DNA: TGTGCCAGCAGTTCCCCCCGACAGGGTGACACTGAAGCTTTCTTT
J: TRBJ2-3; D: -; size: once; V: TRBV5-1; CDR3: CASSLVGGARTDTQYF; DNA: TGCGCCAGCAGCTTGGTGGGGGGGGCCAGGACAGATACGCAGTATTTT
J: TRBJ2-3; D: TRBD2; size: -; V: TRBV7-8; CDR3: CASSPQRGPDTQYF; DNA: TGTGCCAGCAGCCCCCAGCGGGGTCCAGATACGCAGTATTTT
J: TRBJ2-3; D: -; size: -; V: TRBV19; CDR3: CASSSRPKLDYTDTQYF; DNA: TGTGCCAGTAGTTCCAGACCCAAACTGGACTATACAGATACGCAGTATTTT
J: TRBJ2-5; D: TRBD2; size: -; V: TRBV6-5; CDR3: CASSNSGGAWETQYF; DNA: TGTGCCAGCAGTAATAGCGGGGGGGCCTGGGAGACCCAGTACTTC
J: TRBJ2-1; D: TRBD2; size: -; V: TRBV6-1; CDR3: CASSEASSGRYNEQFF; DNA: TGTGCCAGCAGTGAGGCTTCTAGCGGGAGGTACAATGAGCAGTTCTTC
J: TRBJ2-7; D: TRBD1; size: -; V: TRBV6-2/TRBV6-3; CDR3: CASSLTGFYEQYF; DNA: TGTGCCAGCAGTTTGACAGGGTTTTACGAGCAGTACTTC
J: TRBJ1-6; D: -; size: -; V: TRBV2; CDR3: CASSEYPRDSPLHF; DNA: TGTGCCAGCAGTGAATACCCCCGGGATTCACCCCTCCACTTT
J: TRBJ2-5; D: TRBD2; size: once; V: TRBV5-1; CDR3: CASSPRTSGVRSQETQYF; DNA: TGCGCCAGCAGCCCGCGTACTAGCGGGGTGCGGAGCCAAGAGACCCAGTACTTC
J: TRBJ2-3; D: TRBD2; size: -; V: TRBV7-2; CDR3: CASRDSIAGATDTQYF; DNA: TGTGCCAGCAGGGACTCTATAGCGGGGGCCACAGATACGCAGTATTTT
J: TRBJ1-2; D: TRBD1; size: -; V: TRBV24-1; CDR3: CATSDPAGTGIYGYTF; DNA: TGTGCCACCAGTGATCCAGCCGGGACAGGCATCTATGGCTACACCTTC
J: TRBJ1-4; D: -; size: -; V: TRBV14; CDR3: CASSKGGEKLFF; DNA: TGTGCCAGCAGCAAGGGAGGGGAAAAACTGTTTTTT
J: TRBJ1-6; D: TRBD1; size: -; V: TRBV4-1; CDR3: CASSLARGVSPLHF; DNA: TGCGCCAGCAGCCTGGCCAGGGGGGTTTCACCCCTCCACTTT
J: TRBJ2-1; D: -; size: -; V: TRBV4-1; CDR3: CASSQGTFSGTPYNEQFF; DNA: TGCGCCAGCAGCCAAGGTACTTTTTCCGGGACACCTTACAATGAGCAGTTCTTC
J: TRBJ2-1; D: TRBD2; size: -; V: TRBV7-3; CDR3: CASSLIRLAGGPGSYNEQFF; DNA: TGTGCCAGCAGCTTAATTCGACTAGCGGGAGGGCCGGGTTCCTACAATGAGCAGTTCTTC
J: TRBJ1-6; D: -; size: -; V: TRBV4-1; CDR3: CASSQDITGYGSPLHF; DNA: TGCGCCAGCAGCCAAGATATTACGGGGTACGGGTCACCCCTCCACTTT
J: TRBJ2-7; D: -; size: -; V: TRBV3-1/TRBV3-2; CDR3: CASSRGVREQYF; DNA: TGTGCCAGCAGCCGGGGGGTTCGCGAGCAGTACTTC
J: TRBJ1-1; D: TRBD1; size: once; V: TRBV5-1; CDR3: CASSQLTGGNTEAFF; DNA: TGCGCCAGCAGCCAACTGACAGGGGGGAACACTGAAGCTTTCTTT
J: TRBJ1-6; D: -; size: -; V: TRBV19; CDR3: CASSIQRNSPLHF; DNA: TGTGCCAGTAGTATACAACGGAATTCACCCCTCCACTTT
J: TRBJ2-7; D: TRBD1; size: -; V: TRBV18; CDR3: CASSPPGTGYEQYF; DNA: TGTGCCAGCTCACCACCAGGGACAGGGTACGAGCAGTACTTC
J: TRBJ2-1; D: -; size: -; V: TRBV11-2; CDR3: CASSLVTYNEQFF; DNA: TGTGCCAGCAGCTTAGTCACATACAATGAGCAGTTCTTC
J: TRBJ1-1; D: -; size: -; V: TRBV5-1; CDR3: CASSPQGLNTEAFF; DNA: TGCGCCAGCAGCCCTCAGGGCTTGAACACTGAAGCTTTCTTT
J: TRBJ2-5; D: TRBD1; size: -; V: TRBV28; CDR3: CASSPGTAQETQYF; DNA: TGTGCCAGCAGTCCCGGGACAGCCCAAGAGACCCAGTACTTC
J: TRBJ1-1; D: -; size: -; V: TRBV5-6; CDR3: CASSLVGGSEAFF; DNA: TGTGCCAGCAGCTTGGTCGGGGGGTCTGAAGCTTTCTTT
J: TRBJ2-5; D: -; size: -; V: TRBV5-5; CDR3: CASNPGIYETQYF; DNA: TGTGCCAGCAACCCAGGGATTTACGAGACCCAGTACTTC
J: TRBJ2-6; D: TRBD1; size: -; V: TRBV7-9; CDR3: CASSGGQFNSGANVLTF; DNA: TGTGCCAGCAGCGGGGGACAGTTTAACTCTGGGGCCAACGTCCTGACTTTC
J: TRBJ2-2; D: -; size: -; V: TRBV6-4; CDR3: CASSVERSTGELFF; DNA: TGTGCCAGCAGTGTGGAACGGAGCACCGGGGAGCTGTTTTTT
J: TRBJ2-3; D: TRBD1; size: -; V: TRBV11-3; CDR3: CASSNRGRTDTQYF; DNA: TGTGCCAGCAGCAACAGGGGGCGAACAGATACGCAGTATTTT
J: TRBJ2-7; D: -; size: -; V: TRBV21-1; CDR3: CASSLGHLETYEQYF; DNA: TGTGCCAGCAGCCTCGGACACCTCGAAACCTACGAGCAGTACTTC
J: TRBJ2-7; D: -; size: once; V: TRBV15; CDR3: CATSKGPRTFSEQYF; DNA: TGTGCCACCAGCAAGGGGCCTCGGACATTTTCCGAGCAGTACTTC
J: TRBJ2-5; D: -; size: -; V: TRBV10-2; CDR3: CASSYVGETQYF; DNA: TGCGCCAGCAGTTATGTCGGGGAGACCCAGTACTTC
J: TRBJ1-5; D: -; size: -; V: TRBV12-3/TRBV12-4; CDR3: CASSLSGNQPQHF; DNA: TGTGCCAGCAGTTTGTCGGGAAATCAGCCCCAGCATTTT
J: TRBJ1-1; D: TRBD1; size: few; V: TRBV11-3; CDR3: CASSKGDRDFTEAFF; DNA: TGTGCCAGCAGTAAAGGGGACAGGGATTTTACTGAAGCTTTCTTT